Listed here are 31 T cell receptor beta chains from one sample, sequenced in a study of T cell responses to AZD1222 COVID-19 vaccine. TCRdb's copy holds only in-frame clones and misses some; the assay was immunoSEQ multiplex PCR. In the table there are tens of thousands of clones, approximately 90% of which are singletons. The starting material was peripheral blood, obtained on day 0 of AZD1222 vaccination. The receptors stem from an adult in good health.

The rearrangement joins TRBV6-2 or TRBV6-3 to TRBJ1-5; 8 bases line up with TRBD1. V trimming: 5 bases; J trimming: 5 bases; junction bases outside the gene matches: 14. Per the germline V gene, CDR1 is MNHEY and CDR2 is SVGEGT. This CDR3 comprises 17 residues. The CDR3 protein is CASSRDRRFLGDQPQHF. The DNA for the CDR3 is TGTGCCAGCAGTCGGGACAGGAGATTCCTTGGGGATCAGCCCCAGCATTTT.

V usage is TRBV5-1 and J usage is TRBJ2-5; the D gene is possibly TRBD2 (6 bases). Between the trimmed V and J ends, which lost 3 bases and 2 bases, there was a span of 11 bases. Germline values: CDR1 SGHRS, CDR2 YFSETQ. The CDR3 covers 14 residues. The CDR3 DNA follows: TGCGCCAGCAGCTCGGGCGGGGCGCAAGAGACCCAGTACTTC. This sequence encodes CASSSGGAQETQYF.

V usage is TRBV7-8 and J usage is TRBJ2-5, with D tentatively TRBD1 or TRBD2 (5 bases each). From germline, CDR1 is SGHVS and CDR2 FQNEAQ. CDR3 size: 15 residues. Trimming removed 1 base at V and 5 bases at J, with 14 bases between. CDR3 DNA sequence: TGTGCCAGCAGCTTAGGGGATACGGGGCGGGAGACCCAGTACTTC. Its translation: CASSLGDTGRETQYF.

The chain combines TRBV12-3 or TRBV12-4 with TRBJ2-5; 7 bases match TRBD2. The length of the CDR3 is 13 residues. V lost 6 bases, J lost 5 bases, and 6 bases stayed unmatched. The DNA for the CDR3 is TGTGCCAGCAGGTCTAGCGGTCGGGAGACCCAGTACTTC. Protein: CASRSSGRETQYF.

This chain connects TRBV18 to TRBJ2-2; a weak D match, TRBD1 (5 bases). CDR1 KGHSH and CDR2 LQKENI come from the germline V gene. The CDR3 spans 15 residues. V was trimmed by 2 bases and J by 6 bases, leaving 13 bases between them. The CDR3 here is CASSPRGPPAGELFF. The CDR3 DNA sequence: TGTGCCAGCTCACCAAGGGGCCCGCCGGCCGGGGAGCTGTTTTTT.

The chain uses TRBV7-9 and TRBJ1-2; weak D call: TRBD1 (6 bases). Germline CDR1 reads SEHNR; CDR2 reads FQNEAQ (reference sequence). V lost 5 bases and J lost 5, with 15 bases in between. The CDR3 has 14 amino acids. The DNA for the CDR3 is TGTGCCAGCAGCCGGGGCGGGACACGGTATGGCTACACCTTC. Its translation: CASSRGGTRYGYTF.

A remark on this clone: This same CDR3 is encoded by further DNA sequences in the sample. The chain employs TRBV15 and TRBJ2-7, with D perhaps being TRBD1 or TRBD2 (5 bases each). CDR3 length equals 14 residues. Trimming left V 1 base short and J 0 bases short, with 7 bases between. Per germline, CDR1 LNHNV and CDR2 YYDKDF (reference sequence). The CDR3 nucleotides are TGTGCCACCAGCAGAGGAGGGGACTCCTACGAGCAGTACTTC. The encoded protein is CATSRGGDSYEQYF.

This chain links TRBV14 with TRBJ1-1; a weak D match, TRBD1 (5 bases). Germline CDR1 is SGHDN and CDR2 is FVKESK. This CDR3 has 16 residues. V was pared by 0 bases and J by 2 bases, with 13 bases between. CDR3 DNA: TGTGCCAGCAGCCAAGATCGCTGGCAGGGCAACACTGAAGCTTTCTTT. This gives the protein CASSQDRWQGNTEAFF.

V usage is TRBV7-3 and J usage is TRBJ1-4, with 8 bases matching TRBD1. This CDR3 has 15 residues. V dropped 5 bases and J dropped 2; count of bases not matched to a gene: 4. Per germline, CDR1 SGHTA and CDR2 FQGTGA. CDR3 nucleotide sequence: TGTGCCAGCAGCCCCCGGACAGGGACTAATGAAAAACTGTTTTTT. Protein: CASSPRTGTNEKLFF.

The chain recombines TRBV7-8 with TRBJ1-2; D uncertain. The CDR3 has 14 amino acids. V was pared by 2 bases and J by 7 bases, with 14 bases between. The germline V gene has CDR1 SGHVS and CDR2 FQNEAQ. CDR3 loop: CASSLYGFDRGYTF. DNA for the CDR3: TGTGCCAGCAGCTTATATGGGTTTGACCGTGGCTACACCTTC.

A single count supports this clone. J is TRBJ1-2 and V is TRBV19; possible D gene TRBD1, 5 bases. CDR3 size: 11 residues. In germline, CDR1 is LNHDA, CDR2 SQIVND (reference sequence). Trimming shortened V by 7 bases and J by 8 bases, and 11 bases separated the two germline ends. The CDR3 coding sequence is TGTGCCAGTACCCCCGGGGGGGGCTACACCTTC. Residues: CASTPGGGYTF.

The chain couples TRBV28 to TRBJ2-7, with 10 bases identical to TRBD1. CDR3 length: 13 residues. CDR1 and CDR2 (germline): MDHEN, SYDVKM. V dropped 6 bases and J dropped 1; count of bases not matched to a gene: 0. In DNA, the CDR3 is TGTGCCAGCAGGGGACAGGGGTCCTACGAGCAGTACTTC. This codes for CASRGQGSYEQYF.

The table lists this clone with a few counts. The CDR3 spells CASSRPGQRNEKLFF. CDR3 nucleotide sequence: TGTGCCAGCAGTCGACCGGGACAGAGGAATGAAAAACTGTTTTTT. The J gene is TRBJ1-4, the V gene TRBV28, with 7 bases aligning to TRBD1. This CDR3 is 15 amino acids long. V was pared by 5 bases and J by 5 bases, with 8 bases of the junction left unmatched. Germline CDR1 reads MDHEN; CDR2 reads SYDVKM.

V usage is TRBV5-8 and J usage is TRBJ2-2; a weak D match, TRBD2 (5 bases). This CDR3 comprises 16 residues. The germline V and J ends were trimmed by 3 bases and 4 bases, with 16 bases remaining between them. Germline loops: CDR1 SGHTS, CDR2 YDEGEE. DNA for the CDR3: TGTGCCAGCAGCTCAGGACGGGGAGAGGGCACCGGGGAGCTGTTTTTT. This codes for CASSSGRGEGTGELFF. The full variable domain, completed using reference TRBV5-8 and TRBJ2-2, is EAGVTQSPTHLIKTRGQQATLRCSPISGHTSVYWYQQALGLGLQFLLWYDEGEERNRGNFPPRFSGRQFPNYSSELNVNALELEDSALYLCASSSGRGEGTGELFFGEGSRLTVL.

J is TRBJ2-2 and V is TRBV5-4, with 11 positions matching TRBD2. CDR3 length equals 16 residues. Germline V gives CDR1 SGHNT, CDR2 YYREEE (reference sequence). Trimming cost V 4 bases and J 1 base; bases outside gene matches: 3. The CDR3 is CASSLGTSGNTGELFF. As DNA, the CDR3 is TGTGCCAGCAGCCTCGGGACTAGCGGGAACACCGGGGAGCTGTTTTTT.

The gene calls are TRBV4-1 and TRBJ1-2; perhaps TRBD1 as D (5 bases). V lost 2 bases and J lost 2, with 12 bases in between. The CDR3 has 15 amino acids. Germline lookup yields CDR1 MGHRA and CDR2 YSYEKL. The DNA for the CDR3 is TGCGCCAGCAGCCAAATAGGGAGGGGAAACTATGGCTACACCTTC. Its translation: CASSQIGRGNYGYTF.

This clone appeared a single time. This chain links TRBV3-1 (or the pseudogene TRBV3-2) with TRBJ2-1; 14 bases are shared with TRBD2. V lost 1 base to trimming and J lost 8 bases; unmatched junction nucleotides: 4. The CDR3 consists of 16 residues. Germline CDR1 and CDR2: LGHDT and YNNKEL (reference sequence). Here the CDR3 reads CASSQGGLAGVYEQFF. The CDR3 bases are TGTGCCAGCAGCCAAGGGGGACTAGCGGGAGTCTATGAGCAGTTCTTC.

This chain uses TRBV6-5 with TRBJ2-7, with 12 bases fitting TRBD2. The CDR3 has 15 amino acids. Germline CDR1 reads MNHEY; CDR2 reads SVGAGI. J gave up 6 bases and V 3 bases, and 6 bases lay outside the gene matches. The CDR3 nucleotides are TGTGCCAGCAGTTATACCGGACTAGCGGGACGCGAGCAGTACTTC. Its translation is CASSYTGLAGREQYF.

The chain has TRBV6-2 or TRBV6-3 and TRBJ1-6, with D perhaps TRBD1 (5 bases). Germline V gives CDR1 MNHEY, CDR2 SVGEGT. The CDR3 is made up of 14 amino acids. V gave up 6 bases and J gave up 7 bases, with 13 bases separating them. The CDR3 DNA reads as TGTGCCAGCAGCTCCGGGACGGAGAATTCACCCCTCCACTTT. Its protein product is CASSSGTENSPLHF.

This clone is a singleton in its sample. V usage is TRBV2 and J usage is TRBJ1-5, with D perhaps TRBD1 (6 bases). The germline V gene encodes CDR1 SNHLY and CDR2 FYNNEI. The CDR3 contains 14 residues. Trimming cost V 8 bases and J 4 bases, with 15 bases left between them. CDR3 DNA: TGTGCCAGCGGAGACAGGCGAGGAAATCAGCCCCAGCATTTT. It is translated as CASGDRRGNQPQHF. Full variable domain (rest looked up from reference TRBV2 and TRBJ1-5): EPEVTQTPSHQVTQMGQEVILRCVPISNHLYFYWYRQILGQKVEFLVSFYNNEISEKSEIFDDQFSVERPDGSNFTLKIRSTKLEDSAMYFCASGDRRGNQPQHFGDGTRLSIL.

The chain's CDR3 is CASSLVQPQHF. The CDR3 DNA follows: TGTGCCAGCAGCTTGGTCCAGCCCCAGCATTTT. The genes are TRBV5-8 and TRBJ1-5; D unresolved. The germline gives CDR1 SGHTS, CDR2 YDEGEE. CDR3 length: 11 residues. Trimming shortened V by 0 bases and J by 7 bases, and 2 bases separated the two germline ends.

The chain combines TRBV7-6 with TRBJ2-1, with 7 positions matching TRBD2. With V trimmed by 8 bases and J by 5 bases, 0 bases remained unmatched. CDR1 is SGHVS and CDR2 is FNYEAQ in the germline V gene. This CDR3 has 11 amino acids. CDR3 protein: CASRGDNEQFF. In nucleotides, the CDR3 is TGTGCCAGCCGGGGGGACAATGAGCAGTTCTTC. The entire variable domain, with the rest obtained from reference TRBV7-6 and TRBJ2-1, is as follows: GAGVSQSPRYKVTKRGQDVALRCDPISGHVSLYWYRQALGQGPEFLTYFNYEAQQDKSGLPNDRFSAERPEGSISTLTIQRTEQRDSAMYRCASRGDNEQFFGPGTRLTVL.

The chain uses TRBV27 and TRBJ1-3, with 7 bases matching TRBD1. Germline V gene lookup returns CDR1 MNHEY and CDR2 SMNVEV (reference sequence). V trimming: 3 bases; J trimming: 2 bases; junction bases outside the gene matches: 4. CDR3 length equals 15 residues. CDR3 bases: TGTGCCAGCAGTTTGAGGGGGCAACCTGGAAACACCATATATTTT. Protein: CASSLRGQPGNTIYF.

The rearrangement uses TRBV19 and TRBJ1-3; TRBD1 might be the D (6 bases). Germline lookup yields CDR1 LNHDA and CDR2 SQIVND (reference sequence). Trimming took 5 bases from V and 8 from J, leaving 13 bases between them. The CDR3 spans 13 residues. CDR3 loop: CASSPGDKDTIYF. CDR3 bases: TGTGCCAGTAGTCCAGGGGATAAGGACACCATATATTTT.

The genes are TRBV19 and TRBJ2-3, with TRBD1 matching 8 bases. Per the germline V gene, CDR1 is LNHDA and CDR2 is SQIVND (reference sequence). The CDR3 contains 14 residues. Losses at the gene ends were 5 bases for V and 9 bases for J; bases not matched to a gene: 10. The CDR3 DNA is TGTGCCAGTAGTGTTGGACAGGGAGAAAGGACGCAGTATTTT. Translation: CASSVGQGERTQYF.

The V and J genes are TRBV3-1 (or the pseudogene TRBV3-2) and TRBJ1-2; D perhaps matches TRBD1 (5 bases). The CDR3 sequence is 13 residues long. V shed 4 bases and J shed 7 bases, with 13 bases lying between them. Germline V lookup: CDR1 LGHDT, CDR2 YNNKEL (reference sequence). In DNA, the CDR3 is TGTGCCAGCAGCCCTAGCGGGGGGTCTGGCTACACCTTC. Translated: CASSPSGGSGYTF.

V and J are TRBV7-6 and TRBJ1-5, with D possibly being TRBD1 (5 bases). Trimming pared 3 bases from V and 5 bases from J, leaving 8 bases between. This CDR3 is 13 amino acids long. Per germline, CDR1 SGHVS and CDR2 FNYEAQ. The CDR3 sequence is CASSLSRDQPQHF. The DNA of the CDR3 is TGTGCCAGCAGCTTGTCCAGGGATCAGCCCCAGCATTTT.

The DNA for the CDR3 is TGTGCCACCAGCAGTCTCAGGGGGCAGAACACTGAAGCTTTCTTT. It codes for CATSSLRGQNTEAFF. This chain connects TRBV15 to TRBJ1-1; 8 bases line up with TRBD1. Germline assignment: CDR1 LNHNV and CDR2 YYDKDF (reference sequence). There are 15 residues in the CDR3. Trimming took 3 bases from V and 1 from J; bases not matched to a gene: 4.

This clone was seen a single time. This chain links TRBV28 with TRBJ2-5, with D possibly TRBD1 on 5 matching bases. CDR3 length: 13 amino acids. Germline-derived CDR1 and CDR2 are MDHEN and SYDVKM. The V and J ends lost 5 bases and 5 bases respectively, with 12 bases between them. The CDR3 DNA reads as TGTGCCAGCAGTAGGGCAGGGAAGGAGACCCAGTACTTC. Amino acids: CASSRAGKETQYF.

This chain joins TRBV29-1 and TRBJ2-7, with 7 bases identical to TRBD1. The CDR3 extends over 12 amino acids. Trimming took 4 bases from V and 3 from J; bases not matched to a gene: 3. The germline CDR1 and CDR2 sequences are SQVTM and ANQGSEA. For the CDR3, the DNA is TGCAGCGTTGTAAGACAGGGCTACGAGCAGTACTTC. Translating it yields CSVVRQGYEQYF.

In DNA, the CDR3 is TGTGCCAGCAGCCGTAAGGACAGGGACTCACCCCTCCACTTT. Amino acid sequence: CASSRKDRDSPLHF. The rearrangement links TRBV5-8 to TRBJ1-6, with 8 bases lining up with TRBD1. The V and J ends lost 4 bases and 10 bases, in that order; junction bases with no gene match: 7. CDR3 length: 14 residues. CDR1 and CDR2 (germline): SGHTS, YDEGEE.